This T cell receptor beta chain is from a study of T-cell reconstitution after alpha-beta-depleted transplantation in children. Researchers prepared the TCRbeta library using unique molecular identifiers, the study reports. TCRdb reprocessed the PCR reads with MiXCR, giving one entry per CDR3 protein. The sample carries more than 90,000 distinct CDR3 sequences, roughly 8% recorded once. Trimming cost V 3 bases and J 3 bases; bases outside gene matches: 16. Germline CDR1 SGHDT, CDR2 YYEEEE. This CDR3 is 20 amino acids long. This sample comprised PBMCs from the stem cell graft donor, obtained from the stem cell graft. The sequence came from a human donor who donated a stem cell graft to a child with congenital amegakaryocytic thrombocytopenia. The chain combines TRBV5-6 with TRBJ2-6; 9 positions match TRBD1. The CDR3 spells CASSYGQGNLQAYGANVLTF. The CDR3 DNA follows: TGTGCCAGCAGCTACGGACAGGGGAATCTCCAGGCGTATGGGGCCAACGTCCTGACTTTC.